Following are 3 T cell receptor beta chains from one sample sequenced in a study of blood T cell repertoires in COVID-19. Measured with immunoSEQ multiplex PCR; TCRdb has only the in-frame clones, and not every one. Among more than 85,000 clones listed, roughly four fifths were seen once. The sequenced sample was peripheral blood. These receptors were collected from a woman aged 60-75 years with acute or convalescent COVID-19.

This clone was counted once. The rearrangement uses TRBV7-2 and TRBJ2-3, with 11 bases fitting TRBD2. V trimming: 4 bases; J trimming: 0 bases; junction bases outside the gene matches: 6. The CDR3 is 17 amino acids. Germline V gene data show CDR1 as SGHTA and CDR2 as FQGNSA. Written as DNA, the CDR3 is TGTGCCAGCAGCTCAAGACTAGCGGGGCCTAGCACAGATACGCAGTATTTT. This encodes CASSSRLAGPSTDTQYF.

The chain is built from TRBV7-2 and TRBJ1-1, with D maybe TRBD1 (5 bases). The CDR3 covers 15 residues. Germline values: CDR1 SGHTA, CDR2 FQGNSA. Trimming removed 2 bases at V and 5 bases at J, with 15 bases between. The CDR3 region has the DNA TGTGCCAGCAGCTTAACGGGGGGTGTGGGGACTGAAGCTTTCTTT. Protein product: CASSLTGGVGTEAFF. Full variable domain (remainder filled in from reference TRBV7-2 and TRBJ1-1): GAGVSQSPSNKVTEKGKDVELRCDPISGHTALYWYRQSLGQGLEFLIYFQGNSAPDKSGLPSDRFSAERTGGSVSTLTIQRTQQEDSAVYLCASSLTGGVGTEAFFGQGTRLTVV.

V usage is TRBV29-1 and J usage is TRBJ2-3; TRBD2 matches 10 bases. With 1 base clipped from V and 1 base from J, the junction kept 2 bases outside the gene matches. The CDR3 spans 15 residues. Germline V gene data show CDR1 as SQVTM and CDR2 as ANQGSEA. CDR3 sequence reads: CSVEGLAGGTDTQYF. For the CDR3, the DNA is TGCAGCGTTGAAGGGCTAGCGGGGGGCACAGATACGCAGTATTTT.